This passage covers 6 T cell receptor beta chains from one sample sequenced in a study of lymphopenia after photon versus proton radiotherapy. Repertoires were generated with immunoSEQ multiplex PCR, while TCRdb's copy carries only in-frame clones and drops some. This sample has around 160,000 clones, with about 85% found just once. The source was peripheral blood, collected from a patient treated with photon-based radiotherapy. The source of these receptors is a man in his fifties or sixties with gastric cancer.

The chain combines TRBV15 with TRBJ2-2; unclear D gene. The germline gives CDR1 LNHNV, CDR2 YYDKDF (reference sequence). V lost 0 bases to trimming and J lost 7 bases, with 15 bases between them. The CDR3 is 16 amino acids. The CDR3 protein is CATSRESSLGGGELFF. CDR3 in DNA: TGTGCCACCAGCAGAGAGTCTAGTTTAGGTGGCGGGGAGCTGTTTTTT.

The CDR3 DNA is TGTGCCAGCAGTCAGGACCTGGGGGAGACCCAGTACTTC. Translation gives CASSQDLGETQYF. V is TRBV6-4 and J is TRBJ2-5; D is unclear. CDR3 length equals 13 residues. The germline V and J ends were trimmed by 5 bases and 5 bases, with 12 bases remaining between them. Germline V CDR1 and CDR2: MRHNA, SNTAGT.

This CDR3 reads CATSRDPGGGETQYF. CDR3 bases: TGTGCCACCAGCAGAGATCCGGGGGGCGGGGAGACCCAGTACTTC. The chain uses TRBV15 and TRBJ2-5, with D possibly TRBD2 on 7 matching bases. Per germline, CDR1 LNHNV and CDR2 YYDKDF (reference sequence). V was clipped by 0 bases and J by 5 bases, with 13 bases between them. The CDR3 has 15 residues. Full variable domain (rest looked up from reference TRBV15 and TRBJ2-5): DAMVIQNPRYQVTQFGKPVTLSCSQTLNHNVMYWYQQKSSQAPKLLFHYYDKDFNNEADTPDNFQSRRPNTSFCFLDIRSPGLGDTAMYLCATSRDPGGGETQYFGPGTRLLVL.

The chain couples TRBV7-9 to TRBJ2-7, with D hard to call. The CDR3 consists of 12 residues. The V end lost 0 bases, the J end lost 3 bases, and 3 bases lay between the germline ends. Germline V gene sequence: CDR1 SEHNR, CDR2 FQNEAQ (reference sequence). The CDR3 coding sequence is TGTGCCAGCAGCTTAGCCGACTACGAGCAGTACTTC. Translating it yields CASSLADYEQYF.

The chain joins TRBV5-6 to TRBJ2-1; TRBD2 matches at 9 bases. V dropped 4 bases and J dropped 6; count of bases not matched to a gene: 8. The CDR3 contains 15 residues. Germline assignment: CDR1 SGHDT and CDR2 YYEEEE. CDR3 bases: TGTGCCAGCAGCCCTTTAGCGGGAGCTATCAATGAGCAGTTCTTC. Amino acids: CASSPLAGAINEQFF.

The chain recombines TRBV5-5 with TRBJ2-5, with 9 bases that match TRBD1. Germline lookup yields CDR1 SGHKS and CDR2 YYEKEE (reference sequence). This CDR3 region has 14 residues. The ends lost 4 bases at V and 4 bases at J; junction bases unmatched: 5. CDR3 coding DNA: TGTGCCAGCAGCACCTGGACAGGGGCAGAGACCCAGTACTTC. Protein sequence: CASSTWTGAETQYF. Variable domain in full (rest from reference TRBV5-5 and TRBJ2-5): DAGVTQSPTHLIKTRGQQVTLRCSPISGHKSVSWYQQVLGQGPQFIFQYYEKEERGRGNFPDRFSARQFPNYSSELNVNALLLGDSALYLCASSTWTGAETQYFGPGTRLLVL.